This T cell receptor beta chain derives from a study of CD8 T cells in ankylosing spondylitis. The CDR3 consists of 16 residues. V shed 0 bases, J shed 2 bases, and the junction held 2 bases outside the gene matches. Germline assignment: CDR1 LNHNV and CDR2 YYDKDF (reference sequence). A single record per CDR3 protein comes from TCRdb applying MiXCR to the 5' RACE reads. The sample lists 200,000 to 300,000 distinct CDR3 sequences, around 32% occurring once. The chain has TRBV15 and TRBJ2-1; 9 bases agree with TRBD2. Material: blood, either unsorted or a sorted T cell fraction (not recorded which). This clonotype originated in a male donor with ankylosing spondylitis or in good health (not recorded which). DNA of the CDR3: TGTGCCACCAGCAGAGAGGCTAGCGGGACCTACAATGAGCAGTTCTTC. It codes for CATSREASGTYNEQFF.